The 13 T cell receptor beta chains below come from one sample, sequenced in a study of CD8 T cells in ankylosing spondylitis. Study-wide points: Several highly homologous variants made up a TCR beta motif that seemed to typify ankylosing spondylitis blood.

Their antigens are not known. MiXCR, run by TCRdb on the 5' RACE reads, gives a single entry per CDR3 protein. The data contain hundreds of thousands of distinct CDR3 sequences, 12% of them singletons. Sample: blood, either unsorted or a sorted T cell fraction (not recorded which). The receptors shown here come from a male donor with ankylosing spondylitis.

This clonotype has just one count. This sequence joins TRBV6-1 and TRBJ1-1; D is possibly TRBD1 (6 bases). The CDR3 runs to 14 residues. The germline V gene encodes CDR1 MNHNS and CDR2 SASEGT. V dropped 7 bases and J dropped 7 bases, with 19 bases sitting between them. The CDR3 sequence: CASNWDKGVGEAFF. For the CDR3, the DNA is TGTGCCAGCAACTGGGACAAGGGGGTGGGTGAAGCTTTCTTT.

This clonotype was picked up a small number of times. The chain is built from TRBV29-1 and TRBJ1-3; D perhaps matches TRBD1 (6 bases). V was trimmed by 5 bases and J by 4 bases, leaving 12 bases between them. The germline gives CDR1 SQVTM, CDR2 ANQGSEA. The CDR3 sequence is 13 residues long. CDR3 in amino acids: CSVLQGWGNTIYF. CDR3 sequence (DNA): TGCAGCGTTTTACAGGGTTGGGGAAACACCATATATTTT.

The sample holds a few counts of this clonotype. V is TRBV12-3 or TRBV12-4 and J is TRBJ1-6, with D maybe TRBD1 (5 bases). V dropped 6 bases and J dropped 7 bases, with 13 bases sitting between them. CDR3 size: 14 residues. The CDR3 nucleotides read TGTGCCAGCAGGCCGGGACGGGAGAATTCACCCCTCCACTTT. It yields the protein CASRPGRENSPLHF.

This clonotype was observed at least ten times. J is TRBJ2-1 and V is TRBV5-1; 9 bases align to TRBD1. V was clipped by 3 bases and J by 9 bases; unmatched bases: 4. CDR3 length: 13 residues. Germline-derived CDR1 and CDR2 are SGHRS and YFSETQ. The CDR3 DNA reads TGCGCCAGCAGCTCGACAGGGGGAGGTGAGCAGTTCTTC. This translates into CASSSTGGGEQFF.

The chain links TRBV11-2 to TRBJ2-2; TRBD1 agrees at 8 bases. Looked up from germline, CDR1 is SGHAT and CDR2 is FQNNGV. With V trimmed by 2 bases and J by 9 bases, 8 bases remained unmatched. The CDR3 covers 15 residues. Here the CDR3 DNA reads TGTGCCAGCAGCTTAAAGGGCAGGGGGCTGTGGGAGCTGTTTTTT. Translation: CASSLKGRGLWELFF.

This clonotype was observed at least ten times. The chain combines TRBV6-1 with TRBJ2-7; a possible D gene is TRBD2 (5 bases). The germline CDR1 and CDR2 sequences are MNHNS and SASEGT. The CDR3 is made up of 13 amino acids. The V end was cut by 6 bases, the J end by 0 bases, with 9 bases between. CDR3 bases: TGTGCCAGCAGGAGGGATTTCTCCTACGAGCAGTACTTC. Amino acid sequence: CASRRDFSYEQYF.

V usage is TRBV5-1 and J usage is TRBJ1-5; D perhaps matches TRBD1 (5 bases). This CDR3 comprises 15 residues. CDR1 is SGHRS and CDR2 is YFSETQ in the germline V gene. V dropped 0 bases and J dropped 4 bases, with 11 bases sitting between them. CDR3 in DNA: TGCGCCAGCAGCTTGGAGGCAGGGAGAAATCAGCCCCAGCATTTT. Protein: CASSLEAGRNQPQHF. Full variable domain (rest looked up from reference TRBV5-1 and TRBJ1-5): KAGVTQTPRYLIKTRGQQVTLSCSPISGHRSVSWYQQTPGQGLQFLFEYFSETQRNKGNFPGRFSGRQFSNSRSEMNVSTLELGDSALYLCASSLEAGRNQPQHFGDGTRLSIL.

The CDR3 here is CASSFQAVKAGANVLTF. CDR3 DNA sequence: TGCGCCAGCAGCTTTCAGGCAGTAAAAGCTGGGGCCAACGTCCTGACTTTC. V gene TRBV5-1 combines with J gene TRBJ2-6; unclear D gene. The germline V gene encodes CDR1 SGHRS and CDR2 YFSETQ. The CDR3 sequence is 17 residues long. Trimming removed 2 bases from V and 2 bases from J, with 14 bases in between. Combining the CDR3 with reference TRBV5-1 and TRBJ2-6 gives the whole variable domain KAGVTQTPRYLIKTRGQQVTLSCSPISGHRSVSWYQQTPGQGLQFLFEYFSETQRNKGNFPGRFSGRQFSNSRSEMNVSTLELGDSALYLCASSFQAVKAGANVLTFGAGSRLTVL.

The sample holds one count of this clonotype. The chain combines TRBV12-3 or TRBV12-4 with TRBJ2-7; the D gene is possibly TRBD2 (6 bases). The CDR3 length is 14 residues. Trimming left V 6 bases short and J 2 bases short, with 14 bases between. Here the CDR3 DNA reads TGTGCCAGCAGAAATGTCGCGGGACCCTACGAGCAGTACTTC. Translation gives CASRNVAGPYEQYF.

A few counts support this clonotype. The CDR3 reads CASSVGRDSEQYF. The CDR3 DNA reads as TGTGCCAGCAGCGTAGGCCGGGACAGCGAGCAGTACTTC. The V gene is TRBV9, the J gene TRBJ2-7; 7 nucleotides agree with TRBD1. Germline lookup yields CDR1 SGDLS and CDR2 YYNGEE. V shed 0 bases, J shed 6 bases, and the junction held 3 bases outside the gene matches. The CDR3 is made up of 13 amino acids.

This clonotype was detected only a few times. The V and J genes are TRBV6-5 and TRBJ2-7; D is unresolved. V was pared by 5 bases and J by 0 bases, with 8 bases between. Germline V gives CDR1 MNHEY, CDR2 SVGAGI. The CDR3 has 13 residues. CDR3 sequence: CASSTPRSYEQYF. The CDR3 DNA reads TGTGCCAGCAGTACCCCCCGCTCCTACGAGCAGTACTTC.

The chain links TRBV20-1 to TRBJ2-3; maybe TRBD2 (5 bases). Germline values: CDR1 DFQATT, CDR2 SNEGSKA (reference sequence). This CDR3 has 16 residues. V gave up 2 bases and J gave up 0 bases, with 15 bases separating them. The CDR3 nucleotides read TGCAGTGCTAGACACCCTGGCGGCGGGAGCACAGATACGCAGTATTTT. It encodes CSARHPGGGSTDTQYF.

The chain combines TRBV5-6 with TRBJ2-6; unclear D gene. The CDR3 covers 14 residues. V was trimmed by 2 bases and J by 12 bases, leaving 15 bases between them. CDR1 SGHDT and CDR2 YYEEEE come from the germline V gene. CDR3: CASSFYPGVGVLTF. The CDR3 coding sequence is TGTGCCAGCAGCTTCTATCCAGGAGTTGGCGTCCTGACTTTC.